A single sample is the source of the 22 T cell receptor beta chains below, sequenced in a study of T-cell memory formation after mild COVID-19. MiXCR, run by TCRdb on the 5' RACE reads, gives a single entry per CDR3 protein. The sample carries roughly 250,000 distinct CDR3 sequences, about a sixth recorded once. The sequenced material came from PBMCs or a T cell subset sorted from them (not recorded which). The receptors were sampled from a man younger than 35 who had mild COVID-19 (a few samples of this study predate the infection). Cell type and time point are not known.

The V and J genes are TRBV20-1 and TRBJ1-2; possibly TRBD1 for D (6 bases). CDR1 is DFQATT, CDR2 SNEGSKA, per germline (reference sequence). Trimming pared 6 bases from V and 7 bases from J, leaving 18 bases between. The CDR3 has 13 residues. CDR3 loop: CSATRDTGFGYTF. As DNA, the CDR3 is TGCAGTGCCACACGAGATACAGGGTTTGGCTACACCTTC.

Ten or more counts support this clonotype. The gene calls are TRBV7-3 and TRBJ1-1; D unclear. V was cut by 2 bases and J by 0 bases, with 4 bases left in between. This CDR3 region has 13 residues. The V gene's germline CDR1 is SGHTA and CDR2 FQGTGA. The CDR3 sequence is CASSLSVNTEAFF. For the CDR3, the DNA is TGTGCCAGCAGCTTATCGGTGAACACTGAAGCTTTCTTT.

This rearrangement joins TRBV4-1 to TRBJ2-3; the match to TRBD2 covers 7 bases. Unmatched junction bases numbered 5, after V lost 0 bases and J lost 5 bases. Germline CDR1 and CDR2: MGHRA and YSYEKL. This CDR3 spans 15 amino acids. The CDR3 spells CASSQDSGLGDTQYF. The CDR3 bases are TGCGCCAGCAGCCAAGATTCCGGACTAGGAGATACGCAGTATTTT.

This clonotype was observed a handful of times. The chain combines TRBV5-1 with TRBJ2-6, with D perhaps TRBD1 (7 bases). Trimming removed 6 bases at V and 3 bases at J, with 16 bases between. Germline-derived CDR1 and CDR2 are SGHRS and YFSETQ. The CDR3 runs 16 residues. CDR3 region: CASTPRGARGANVLTF. The CDR3 nucleotides are TGCGCCAGCACGCCCAGGGGGGCGCGTGGGGCCAACGTCCTGACTTTC.

The gene calls are TRBV7-2 and TRBJ1-4; 7 nucleotides align to TRBD1. Germline values: CDR1 SGHTA, CDR2 FQGNSA. The V segment lost 5 bases and the J segment 4 bases; nucleotides outside the gene matches: 7. The CDR3 covers 15 residues. The CDR3 DNA sequence: TGTGCCAGCAGCCTCTCCGGGACAGATAATGAAAAACTGTTTTTT. Its protein product is CASSLSGTDNEKLFF.

This chain joins TRBV6-1 and TRBJ2-7, with 9 bases aligning to TRBD1. With 6 bases clipped from V and 3 bases from J, the junction kept 9 bases outside the gene matches. Germline assignment: CDR1 MNHNS and CDR2 SASEGT. The CDR3 has 15 residues. The CDR3 loop is CASSVVPGQGYEQYV. Here the CDR3 DNA reads TGTGCCAGCAGCGTAGTCCCGGGACAGGGCTACGAGCAGTACGTC.

This clonotype was observed a few times. The chain joins TRBV7-2 to TRBJ2-5; 8 bases map to TRBD1. CDR3 length: 14 amino acids. The J segment lost 3 bases and the V segment lost 1 base, leaving 1 base of the junction unmatched. Germline assignment: CDR1 SGHTA and CDR2 FQGNSA. CDR3 residues: CASSLDRGKETQYF. The DNA of the CDR3 is TGTGCCAGCAGCTTAGACAGGGGGAAAGAGACCCAGTACTTC.

This chain connects TRBV18 to TRBJ1-2; 7 bases are a match to TRBD1. Trimming at V came to 3 bases and at J to 7 bases, leaving 8 bases not matched to a gene. The CDR3 contains 14 residues. CDR1 KGHSH and CDR2 LQKENI come from the germline V gene. The CDR3 DNA sequence: TGTGCCAGCTCACCGACCGACAGGGCGGCTGGCTACACCTTC. As protein: CASSPTDRAAGYTF.

This clonotype has a handful of counts. The V and J genes are TRBV5-4 and TRBJ2-2, with D possibly matching TRBD1 (5 bases). Germline V gives CDR1 SGHNT, CDR2 YYREEE (reference sequence). The CDR3 covers 16 residues. Deletions cut 4 bases from V and 1 base from J, with 14 bases between. The CDR3 DNA sequence: TGTGCCAGCAGCCCCAGATCTACAGGGAACACCGGGGAGCTGTTTTTT. Protein: CASSPRSTGNTGELFF.

The chain has TRBV10-2 and TRBJ2-3; 9 bases match TRBD2. The V gene end was trimmed by 8 bases and the J gene end by 2 bases; junction bases not matched to a gene: 8. Germline V gene sequence: CDR1 WSHSY, CDR2 SAAADI. This CDR3 has 15 residues. CDR3 amino acids: CASYGPSGATDTQYF. The CDR3 nucleotides read TGCGCCAGCTACGGGCCTAGCGGGGCCACAGATACGCAGTATTTT.

This chain's CDR3 is CASSSIADRGTNTEAFF. The CDR3 DNA follows: TGTGCCAGCAGCTCAATAGCGGACAGGGGAACGAACACTGAAGCTTTCTTT. V and J are TRBV11-2 and TRBJ1-1, with 9 bases aligning to TRBD1. Germline assignment: CDR1 SGHAT and CDR2 FQNNGV. CDR3 length equals 17 residues. The junction had 10 bases not matched to a gene; V was cut back by 4 bases and J by 1 base.

The V gene is TRBV4-3, the J gene TRBJ2-6, with D unresolved. This CDR3 contains 18 residues. Germline CDR1 reads LGHNA; CDR2 reads YSLEER. Trimming pared 0 bases from V and 0 bases from J, leaving 12 bases between. As DNA, the CDR3 is TGCGCCAGCAGCCAAGATTTGCACCAAAGCTCTGGGGCCAACGTCCTGACTTTC. Its protein product is CASSQDLHQSSGANVLTF.

The rearrangement uses TRBV5-4 and TRBJ1-1; the D is unclear. The CDR3 totals 12 residues. The germline gives CDR1 SGHNT, CDR2 YYREEE (reference sequence). Trimming removed 4 bases at V and 7 bases at J, with 11 bases between. The CDR3 loop reads CASSLLGNEAFF. The CDR3 DNA follows: TGTGCCAGCAGCCTGCTGGGCAATGAAGCTTTCTTT.

The chain links TRBV9 to TRBJ2-5; D is undetermined. The CDR3 contains 13 residues. The germline V gene encodes CDR1 SGDLS and CDR2 YYNGEE. Trimming removed 0 bases from V and 0 bases from J, with 3 bases in between. This chain's CDR3 is CASSVGYQETQYF. The CDR3 nucleotides read TGTGCCAGCAGCGTAGGTTACCAAGAGACCCAGTACTTC.

The table lists this clonotype with a few counts. V and J are TRBV7-9 and TRBJ2-3, with D unresolved. Trimming cost V 5 bases and J 6 bases, with 9 bases left between them. CDR3 size: 12 residues. CDR1 is SEHNR and CDR2 is FQNEAQ in the germline V gene (reference sequence). Here the CDR3 DNA reads TGTGCCAGCAGCCGACCCGGGGATACGCAGTATTTT. It codes for CASSRPGDTQYF.

This clonotype occurred many times. J is TRBJ2-7 and V is TRBV6-5; D tentatively reads TRBD1 or TRBD2 (5 bases each). Trimming left V 2 bases short and J 7 bases short, with 12 bases between. Germline V gene data show CDR1 as MNHEY and CDR2 as SVGAGI. CDR3 length: 13 amino acids. The DNA of the CDR3 is TGTGCCAGCAGTTACACAGGTTCGGGGGAGCAGTACGTC. Translating it yields CASSYTGSGEQYV.

A single count supports this clonotype. A much larger clone sits a single nucleotide away, making a read error possible. In this CDR3 the conserved last residue, phenylalanine or tryptophan, is missing, so a read error is likely. The chain joins TRBV7-2 to TRBJ1-2; 7 nucleotides align to TRBD1. Germline loops: CDR1 SGHTA, CDR2 FQGNSA. Trimming took 7 bases from V and 8 from J; bases not matched to a gene: 13. The CDR3 runs 14 residues. Here the CDR3 reads CASTHRDSYNGYTL. The CDR3 nucleotides read TGTGCCAGCACCCACCGGGACAGCTATAACGGCTACACCTTA.

The rearrangement links TRBV6-2 or TRBV6-3 to TRBJ2-3, with D perhaps assigned TRBD1 or TRBD2 (7 bases each). This CDR3 is built from 15 residues. Germline V gene lookup returns CDR1 MNHEY and CDR2 SVGEGT. Trimming removed 6 bases from V and 5 bases from J, with 18 bases in between. DNA of the CDR3: TGTGCCAGCAGCGATCGGGGGGCAGGGGGAGATACGCAGTATTTT. Its protein product is CASSDRGAGGDTQYF.

J is TRBJ2-1 and V is TRBV20-1; D is perhaps TRBD2 (6 bases). The length of the CDR3 is 14 residues. From germline, CDR1 is DFQATT and CDR2 SNEGSKA (reference sequence). Trimming shortened V by 4 bases and J by 1 base, and 11 bases separated the two germline ends. The DNA of the CDR3 is TGCAGTGCTATGTCTAGCGAATCCTACAATGAGCAGTTCTTC. Encoded protein: CSAMSSESYNEQFF.

The chain combines TRBV6-1 with TRBJ2-3, with 9 bases that match TRBD2. Germline V lookup: CDR1 MNHNS, CDR2 SASEGT. V was pared by 5 bases and J by 5 bases, with 8 bases of the junction left unmatched. There are 15 residues in the CDR3. The CDR3 is CASSLLAGRGDTQYF. The CDR3 nucleotides are TGTGCCAGCAGTCTTCTAGCGGGGCGAGGAGATACGCAGTATTTT.

The genes are TRBV6-1 and TRBJ2-2, with 7 bases matching TRBD1. The junction had 4 bases not matched to a gene; V was cut back by 3 bases and J by 0 bases. The CDR3 loop spans 16 amino acids. Germline V gene data show CDR1 as MNHNS and CDR2 as SASEGT. The CDR3 here is CASSDPGTANTGELFF. The CDR3 DNA reads TGTGCCAGCAGTGACCCCGGGACAGCGAACACCGGGGAGCTGTTTTTT.

This clonotype appeared many times. The V and J genes are TRBV12-3 or TRBV12-4 and TRBJ2-2, with D uncertain. Trimming removed 6 bases at V and 0 bases at J, with 11 bases between. The CDR3 spans 15 residues. The chain's CDR3 is CASRTGFPNTGELFF. The CDR3 DNA reads TGTGCCAGCAGGACCGGGTTCCCGAACACCGGGGAGCTGTTTTTT.